The sample holds a few counts of the clone carrying this T cell receptor (beta chain). What it recognizes is unknown. Template switching by 5'RACE produced TCR cDNA, adding a universal primer site and UMIs. TCRdb reanalysed the 5' RACE reads using MiXCR and keeps one entry per CDR3 protein. The sample carries 300,000 or so distinct CDR3 sequences, over 10% recorded once. The sample originates from a study of T cells after yellow fever vaccination. Study findings and constraints: The study re-detected most primary-vaccination clones after the booster (roughly 96% CD4, roughly 85% CD8).

Germline CDR1 reads SEHNR; CDR2 reads FQNEAQ (reference sequence). CDR3 length: 14 residues. Between the trimmed V and J ends, which lost 5 bases and 0 bases, there was a span of 8 bases. V is TRBV7-9 and J is TRBJ2-1; D remains ambiguous. This TCR was recovered from a man between 25 and 39 years old who received the YFV17D yellow fever vaccine. This sample comprised CD4+ T cells sorted from PBMCs, obtained 45 days after the yellow fever booster vaccination. For the CDR3, the DNA is TGTGCCAGCAGCCCTAAGAGCTCCTACAATGAGCAGTTCTTC. Translated, it gives CASSPKSSYNEQFF.